Listed here is a single TCR beta chain. This sample is drawn from a study of T cell responses to AZD1222 COVID-19 vaccine. The CDR3 totals 16 residues. Per germline, CDR1 LNHDA and CDR2 SQIVND (reference sequence). Unmatched junction bases numbered 5, after V lost 3 bases and J lost 6 bases. Libraries were prepared by immunoSEQ multiplex PCR; TCRdb keeps only in-frame clonotypes and omits some of them. Altogether some 200,000 clones are present, 94% being singletons, with the ten largest covering approximately 1.5%. Sequences were derived from peripheral blood, sampled 28 days after the second dose of the MenACWY control vaccine. This sequence joins TRBV19 and TRBJ2-1; 13 bases match TRBD2. The receptor was isolated from an adult who received the MenACWY meningococcal vaccine as a control. CDR3 coding DNA: TGTGCCAGTAGTATCGCGGGACTAGCGGGATCCAATGAGCAGTTCTTC. Its protein product is CASSIAGLAGSNEQFF.